This T cell receptor beta chain stems from a study of cytomegalovirus exposure and HLA in healthy donors. With 60 Vbeta and 13 Jbeta primers, the PCR was carried out. Generated by immunoSEQ multiplex PCR, the TCRdb table keeps only in-frame clones and is missing some. The specimen's table records around 75,000 clones. J lost 0 bases, V lost 2 bases, and 7 bases had no gene match. CDR3 length: 17 residues. Germline-derived CDR1 and CDR2 are KGHSH and LQKENI. Study-level points and caveats: In the analysis, some V segments, TRBV6-2 and TRBV6-3 included, were excluded as indistinguishable. Sequencing artifact likely explains a cluster of highly shared sequence variants.

Concerning this clone itself: Its cognate antigen is unknown.

The TCR sequence derives from a boy between 10 and 17 years old in good health and CMV-seronegative. The rearrangement joins TRBV18 to TRBJ2-4; TRBD2 agrees at 7 bases. Sequences were obtained from PBMCs. The DNA of the CDR3 is TGTGCCAGCTCACCAAACCTAGCGGAGGGAGCCAAAAACATTCAGTACTTC. Amino acids: CASSPNLAEGAKNIQYF.